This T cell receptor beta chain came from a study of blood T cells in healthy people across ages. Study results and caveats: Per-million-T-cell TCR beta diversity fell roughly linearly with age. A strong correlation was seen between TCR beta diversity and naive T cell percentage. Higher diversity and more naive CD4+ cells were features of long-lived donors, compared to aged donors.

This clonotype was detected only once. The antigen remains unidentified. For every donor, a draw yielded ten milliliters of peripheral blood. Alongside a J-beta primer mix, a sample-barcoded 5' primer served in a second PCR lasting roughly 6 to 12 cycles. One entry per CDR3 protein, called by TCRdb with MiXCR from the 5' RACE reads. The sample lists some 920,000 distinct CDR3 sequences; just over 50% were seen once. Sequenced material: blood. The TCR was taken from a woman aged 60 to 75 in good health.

The CDR3 DNA reads TGTGCCAGCAGCCGGGACCCTGGGGGCAGACTTGACAATGAGCAGTTCTTC. As protein: CASSRDPGGRLDNEQFF. The chain carries TRBV7-6 and TRBJ2-1, with D tentatively TRBD1 (6 bases). The CDR3 sequence is 17 residues long. In germline, CDR1 is SGHVS, CDR2 FNYEAQ. Deletions cut 5 bases from V and 5 bases from J, with 22 bases between.